The entry below describes one TCR beta chain. This entry is derived from a study of T cells after yellow fever vaccination. TCRdb reprocessed the 5' RACE reads with MiXCR, giving one entry per CDR3 protein. The sample shows just under 85,000 distinct CDR3 sequences, about 14% of them seen only once. The V gene's germline CDR1 is SQVTM and CDR2 ANQGSEA. Between the trimmed V and J ends, which lost 0 bases and 7 bases, there was a span of 12 bases. There are 13 residues in the CDR3. This clonotype was obtained from a man between 18 and 35 years old who received the YFV17D yellow fever vaccine. The material was CD8+ T cells not binding an NS4B(214-222) dextramer, sorted from PBMCs, obtained less than 25 days after the first yellow fever vaccination. J is TRBJ1-2 and V is TRBV29-1; D remains ambiguous. The CDR3 here is CSVEDRGRAGYTF. The CDR3, as DNA: TGCAGCGTTGAAGATCGGGGTAGAGCTGGCTACACCTTC.